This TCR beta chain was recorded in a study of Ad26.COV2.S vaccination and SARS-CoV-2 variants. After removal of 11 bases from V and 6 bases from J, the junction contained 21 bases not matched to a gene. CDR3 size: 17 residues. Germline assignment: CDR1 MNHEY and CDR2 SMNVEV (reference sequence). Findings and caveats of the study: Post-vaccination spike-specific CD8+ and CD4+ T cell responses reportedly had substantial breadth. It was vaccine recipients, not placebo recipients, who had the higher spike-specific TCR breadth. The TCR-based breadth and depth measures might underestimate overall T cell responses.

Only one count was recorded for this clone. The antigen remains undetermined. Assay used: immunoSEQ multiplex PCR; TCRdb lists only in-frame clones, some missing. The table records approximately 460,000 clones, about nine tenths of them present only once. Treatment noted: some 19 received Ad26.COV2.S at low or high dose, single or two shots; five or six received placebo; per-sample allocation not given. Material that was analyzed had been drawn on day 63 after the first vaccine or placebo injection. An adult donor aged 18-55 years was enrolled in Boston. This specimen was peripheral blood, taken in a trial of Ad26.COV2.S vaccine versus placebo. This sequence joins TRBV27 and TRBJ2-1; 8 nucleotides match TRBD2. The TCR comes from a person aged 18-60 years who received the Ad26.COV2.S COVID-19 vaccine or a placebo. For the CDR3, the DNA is TGTGCCTCACGGAGGGGACTAGTTGTTTTAGATAGCAATGAGCAGTTCTTC. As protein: CASRRGLVVLDSNEQFF.